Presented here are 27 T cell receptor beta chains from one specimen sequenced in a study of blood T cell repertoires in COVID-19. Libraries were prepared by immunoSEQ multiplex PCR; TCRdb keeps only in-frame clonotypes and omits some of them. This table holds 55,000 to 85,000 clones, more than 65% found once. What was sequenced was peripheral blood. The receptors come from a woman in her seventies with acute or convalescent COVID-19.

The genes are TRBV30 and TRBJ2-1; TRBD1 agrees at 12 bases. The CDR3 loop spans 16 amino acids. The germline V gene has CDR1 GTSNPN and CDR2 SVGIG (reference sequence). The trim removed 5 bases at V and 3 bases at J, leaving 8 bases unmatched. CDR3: CAWGTGGAGVYNEQFF. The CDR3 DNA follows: TGTGCCTGGGGGACAGGGGGCGCGGGAGTCTACAATGAGCAGTTCTTC.

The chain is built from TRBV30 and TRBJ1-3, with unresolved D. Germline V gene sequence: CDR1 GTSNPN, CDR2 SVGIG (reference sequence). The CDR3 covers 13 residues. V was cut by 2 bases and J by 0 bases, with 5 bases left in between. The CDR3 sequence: CAWSLNSGNTIYF. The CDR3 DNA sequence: TGTGCCTGGAGTCTAAACTCTGGAAACACCATATATTTT.

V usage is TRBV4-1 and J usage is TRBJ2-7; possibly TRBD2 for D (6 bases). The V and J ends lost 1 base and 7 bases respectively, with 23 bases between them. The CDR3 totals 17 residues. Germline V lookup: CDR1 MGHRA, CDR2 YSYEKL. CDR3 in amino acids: CASSQGGFGGGSREQYF. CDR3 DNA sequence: TGCGCCAGCAGCCAAGGGGGCTTTGGAGGAGGGAGTAGGGAGCAGTACTTC.

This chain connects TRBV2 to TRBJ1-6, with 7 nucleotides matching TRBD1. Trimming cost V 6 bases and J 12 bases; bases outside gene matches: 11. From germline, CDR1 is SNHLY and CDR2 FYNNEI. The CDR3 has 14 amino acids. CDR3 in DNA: TGTGCCAGCAGAAGGCAGGGGGGATTCGGACCCCTCCACTTT. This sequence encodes CASRRQGGFGPLHF.

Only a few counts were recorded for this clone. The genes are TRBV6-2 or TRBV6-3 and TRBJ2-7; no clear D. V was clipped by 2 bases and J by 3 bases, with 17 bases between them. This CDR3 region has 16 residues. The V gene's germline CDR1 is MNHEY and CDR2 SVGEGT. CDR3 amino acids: CASSYALEVLVYEQYF. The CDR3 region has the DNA TGTGCCAGCAGTTACGCGCTCGAGGTATTGGTCTACGAGCAGTACTTC.

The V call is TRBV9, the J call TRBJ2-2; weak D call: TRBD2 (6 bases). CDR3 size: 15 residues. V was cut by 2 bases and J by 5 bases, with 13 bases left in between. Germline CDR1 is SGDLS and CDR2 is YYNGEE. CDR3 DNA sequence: TGTGCCAGCAGCGTCCTCGGGACTTTTACCGGGGAGCTGTTTTTT. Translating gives CASSVLGTFTGELFF.

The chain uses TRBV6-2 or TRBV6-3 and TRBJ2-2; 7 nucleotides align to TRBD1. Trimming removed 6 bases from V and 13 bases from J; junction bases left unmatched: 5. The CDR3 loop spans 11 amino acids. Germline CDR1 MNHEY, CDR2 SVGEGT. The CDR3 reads CASSLTGRLFF. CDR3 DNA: TGTGCCAGCAGCCTGACAGGGAGGCTGTTTTTT.

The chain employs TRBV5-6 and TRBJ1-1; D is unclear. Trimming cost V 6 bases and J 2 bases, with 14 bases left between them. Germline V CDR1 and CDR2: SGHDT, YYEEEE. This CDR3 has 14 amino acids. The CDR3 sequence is CASTRSATNTEAFF. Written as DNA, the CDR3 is TGTGCCAGCACCCGTTCTGCCACTAACACTGAAGCTTTCTTT.

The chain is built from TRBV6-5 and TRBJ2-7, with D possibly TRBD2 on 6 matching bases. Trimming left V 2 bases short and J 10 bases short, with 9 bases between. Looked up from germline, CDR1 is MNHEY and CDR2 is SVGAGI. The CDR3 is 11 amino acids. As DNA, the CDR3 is TGTGCCAGCAGTTACCCGGGAGTTCAGTACTTC. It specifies CASSYPGVQYF.

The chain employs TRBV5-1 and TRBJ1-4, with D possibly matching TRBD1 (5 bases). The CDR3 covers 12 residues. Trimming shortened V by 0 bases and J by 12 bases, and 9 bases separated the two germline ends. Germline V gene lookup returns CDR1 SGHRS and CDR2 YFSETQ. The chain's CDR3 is CASSLGGRELFF. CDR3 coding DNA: TGCGCCAGCAGCTTGGGGGGCCGGGAACTGTTTTTT.

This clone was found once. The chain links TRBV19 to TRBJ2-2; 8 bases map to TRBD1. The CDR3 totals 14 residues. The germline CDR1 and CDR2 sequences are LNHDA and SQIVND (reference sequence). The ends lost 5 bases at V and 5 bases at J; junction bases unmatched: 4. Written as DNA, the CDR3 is TGTGCCAGTAGTTTCCGACAGGGGACCGGGGAGCTGTTTTTT. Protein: CASSFRQGTGELFF.

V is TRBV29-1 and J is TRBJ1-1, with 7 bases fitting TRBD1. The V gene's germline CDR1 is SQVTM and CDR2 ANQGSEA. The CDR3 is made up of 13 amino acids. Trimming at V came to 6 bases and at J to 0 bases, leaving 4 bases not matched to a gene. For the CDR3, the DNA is TGCAGCGTACTGACAGGGATGAACACTGAAGCTTTCTTT. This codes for CSVLTGMNTEAFF.

The CDR3 is CASSLVRGIEQYF. The CDR3, as DNA: TGTGCCAGCAGCTTGGTCCGGGGGATCGAGCAGTACTTC. This chain links TRBV5-8 with TRBJ2-7; possibly TRBD2 for D (6 bases). CDR1 and CDR2 (germline): SGHTS, YDEGEE. Trimming took 0 bases from V and 6 from J, leaving 10 bases between them. CDR3 length: 13 residues.

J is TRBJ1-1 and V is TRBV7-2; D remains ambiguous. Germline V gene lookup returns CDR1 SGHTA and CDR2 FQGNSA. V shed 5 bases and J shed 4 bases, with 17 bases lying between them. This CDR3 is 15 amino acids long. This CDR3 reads CASSPFGGRVTEAFF. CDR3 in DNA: TGTGCCAGCAGCCCTTTCGGAGGGAGAGTCACTGAAGCTTTCTTT. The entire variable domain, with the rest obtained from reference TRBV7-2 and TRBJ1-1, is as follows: GAGVSQSPSNKVTEKGKDVELRCDPISGHTALYWYRQSLGQGLEFLIYFQGNSAPDKSGLPSDRFSAERTGGSVSTLTIQRTQQEDSAVYLCASSPFGGRVTEAFFGQGTRLTVV.

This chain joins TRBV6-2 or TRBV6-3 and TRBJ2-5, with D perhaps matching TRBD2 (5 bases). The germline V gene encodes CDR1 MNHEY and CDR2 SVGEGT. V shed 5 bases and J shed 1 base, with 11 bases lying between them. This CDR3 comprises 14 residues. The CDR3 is CASSPDYLQETQYF. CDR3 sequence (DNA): TGTGCCAGCAGTCCCGACTACCTCCAAGAGACCCAGTACTTC.

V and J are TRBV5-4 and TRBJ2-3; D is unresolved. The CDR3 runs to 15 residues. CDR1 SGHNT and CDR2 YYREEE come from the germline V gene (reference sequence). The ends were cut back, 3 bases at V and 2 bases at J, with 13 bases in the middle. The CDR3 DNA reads TGTGCCAGCAGCTCCGCAACAGCCCCCACAGATACGCAGTATTTT. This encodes CASSSATAPTDTQYF.

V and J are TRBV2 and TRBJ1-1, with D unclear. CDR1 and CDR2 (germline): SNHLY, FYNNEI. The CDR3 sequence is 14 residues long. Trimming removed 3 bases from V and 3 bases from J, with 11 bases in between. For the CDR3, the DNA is TGTGCCAGCAGTGATTCAAGCCCCTACACTGAAGCTTTCTTT. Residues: CASSDSSPYTEAFF.

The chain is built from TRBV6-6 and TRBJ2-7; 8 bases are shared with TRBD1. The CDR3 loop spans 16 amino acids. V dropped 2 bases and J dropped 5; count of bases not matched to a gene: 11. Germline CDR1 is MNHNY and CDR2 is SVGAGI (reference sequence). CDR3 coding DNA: TGTGCCAGCAGTTACCCCCCCGGGACAGGTCCCAACGAGCAGTACTTC. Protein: CASSYPPGTGPNEQYF.

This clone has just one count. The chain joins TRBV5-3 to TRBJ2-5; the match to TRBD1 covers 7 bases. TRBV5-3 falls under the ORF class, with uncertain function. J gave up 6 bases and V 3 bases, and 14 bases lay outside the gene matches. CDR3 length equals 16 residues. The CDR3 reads CARSSPRGQRPKTQYF. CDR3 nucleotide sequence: TGTGCCAGAAGCTCCCCTAGGGGACAGAGGCCGAAGACCCAGTACTTC.

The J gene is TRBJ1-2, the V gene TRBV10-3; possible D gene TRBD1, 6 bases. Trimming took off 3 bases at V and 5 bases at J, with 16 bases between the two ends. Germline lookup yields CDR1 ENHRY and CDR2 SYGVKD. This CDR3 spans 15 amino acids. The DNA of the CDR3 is TGTGCCATCAGTGACGGCCCCAGGGGAGTATATGGCTACACCTTC. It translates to CAISDGPRGVYGYTF.

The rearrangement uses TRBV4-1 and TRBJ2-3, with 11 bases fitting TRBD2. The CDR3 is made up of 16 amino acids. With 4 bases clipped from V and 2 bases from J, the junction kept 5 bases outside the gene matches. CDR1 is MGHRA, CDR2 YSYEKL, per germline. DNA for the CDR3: TGCGCCAGCAGCCCTACTAGCGGGAGTGCCACAGATACGCAGTATTTT. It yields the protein CASSPTSGSATDTQYF.

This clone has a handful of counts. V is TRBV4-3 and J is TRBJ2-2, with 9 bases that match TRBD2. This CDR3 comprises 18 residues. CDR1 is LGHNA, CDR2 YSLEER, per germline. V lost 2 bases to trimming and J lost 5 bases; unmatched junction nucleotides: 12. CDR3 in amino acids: CASSQPSGGITGTGELFF. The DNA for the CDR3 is TGCGCCAGCAGCCAACCCAGCGGGGGGATTACGGGAACCGGGGAGCTGTTTTTT.

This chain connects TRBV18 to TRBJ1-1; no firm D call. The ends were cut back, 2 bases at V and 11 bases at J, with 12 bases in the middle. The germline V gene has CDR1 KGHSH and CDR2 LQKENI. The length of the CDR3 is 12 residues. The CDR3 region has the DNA TGTGCCAGCTCACCATCCGGGGTCGGGGCTTTCTTT. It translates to CASSPSGVGAFF.

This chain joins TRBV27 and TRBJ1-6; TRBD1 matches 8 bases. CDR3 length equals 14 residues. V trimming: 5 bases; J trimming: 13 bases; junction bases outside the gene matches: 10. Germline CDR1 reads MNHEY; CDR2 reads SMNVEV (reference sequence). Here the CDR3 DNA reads TGTGCCAGCAGTGCGGGACAGGATGGGGGTCCCCTCCACTTT. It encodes CASSAGQDGGPLHF.

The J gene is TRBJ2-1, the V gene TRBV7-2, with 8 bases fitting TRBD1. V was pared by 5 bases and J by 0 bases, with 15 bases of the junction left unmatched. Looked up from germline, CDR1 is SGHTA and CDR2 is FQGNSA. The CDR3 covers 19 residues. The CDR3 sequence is CASSTRTGFLISSYNEQFF. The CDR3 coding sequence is TGTGCCAGCAGCACTCGGACAGGGTTTTTAATTAGCTCCTACAATGAGCAGTTCTTC.

The CDR3 loop is CASRTGTSGSYEQYF. CDR3 sequence (DNA): TGTGCCAGCAGGACGGGGACTAGCGGGAGTTACGAGCAGTACTTC. The chain joins TRBV5-6 to TRBJ2-7, with 14 bases identical to TRBD2. In germline, CDR1 is SGHDT, CDR2 YYEEEE. V gave up 5 bases and J gave up 4 bases; unmatched junction bases: 5. The CDR3 is 15 residues long.

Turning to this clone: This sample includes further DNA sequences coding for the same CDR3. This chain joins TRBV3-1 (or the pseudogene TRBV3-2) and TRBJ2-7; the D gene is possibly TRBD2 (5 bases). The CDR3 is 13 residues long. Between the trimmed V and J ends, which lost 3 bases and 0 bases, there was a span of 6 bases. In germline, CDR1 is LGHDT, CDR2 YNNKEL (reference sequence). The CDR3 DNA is TGTGCCAGCAGCCAGGGGAGCTCCTACGAGCAGTACTTC. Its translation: CASSQGSSYEQYF.